This T cell receptor beta chain was documented in a study of blood T cells in healthy people across ages. This clonotype has just a few counts. The germline V and J ends were trimmed by 0 bases and 6 bases, with 5 bases remaining between them. The V gene's germline CDR1 is DFQATT and CDR2 SNEGSKA (reference sequence). The CDR3 has 11 residues. Together with a sample-barcoded 5' primer, a J-beta primer mix was included in a second PCR lasting roughly 7 to 11 cycles. TCRdb reanalysed the 5' RACE reads using MiXCR and keeps one entry per CDR3 protein. The sample lists some 1.1 million distinct CDR3 sequences; under 40% were seen once.

The chain uses TRBV20-1 and TRBJ1-1; D is unresolved. The TCR was taken from a man younger than 35 in good health. Material for sequencing was blood. CDR3 sequence reads: CSARDYPEAFF. CDR3 DNA sequence: TGCAGTGCTAGAGATTATCCTGAAGCTTTCTTT.